Included here is one TCR beta chain sequence, with context. J gave up 4 bases and V 4 bases, and 9 bases lay outside the gene matches. Germline assignment: CDR1 SGDLS and CDR2 YYNGEE. The CDR3 consists of 15 residues. Running of the v3.0 immunoSEQ assay took place at survey level. Sequencing used immunoSEQ multiplex PCR; TCRdb keeps in-frame clones, though not all of them. Among 35,000 to 45,000 clones listed, about four fifths were seen once. The data were taken from a study of long-term antiretroviral therapy in people with HIV. The material was unsorted PBMCs, obtained 1 year after starting antiretroviral therapy. The receptor was derived from a man aged 18 to 35 with HIV. J is TRBJ1-1 and V is TRBV9; 8 bases are shared with TRBD1. The CDR3 protein is CASSPTGTGATEAFF. DNA for the CDR3: TGTGCCAGCAGCCCAACCGGGACAGGTGCCACTGAAGCTTTCTTT.